This T cell receptor (beta chain) was sequenced during a study of technical replicates of blood from four donors. The protocol was immunoSEQ multiplex PCR, while the TCRdb copy is restricted to in-frame clones and leaves out a portion. This table has almost 85,000 clones, less than 98% appearing once. The TCR originated in a human donor in good health. The sequencing sample was made of T cells isolated from PBMCs.

This CDR3 reads CASSKTGVNTEAFF. In DNA, the CDR3 is TGCGCCAGCAGTAAGACAGGGGTGAACACTGAAGCTTTCTTT. This chain connects TRBV10-2 to TRBJ1-1; 8 bases are shared with TRBD1. The CDR3 sequence is 14 residues long. The germline CDR1 and CDR2 sequences are WSHSY and SAAADI. Trimming cost V 5 bases and J 0 bases; bases outside gene matches: 2.